These 6 T cell receptor beta chains were all obtained from the same sample, sequenced in a study of CD8 T cells in ankylosing spondylitis. Whole-study results and caveats: Ankylosing spondylitis blood appeared to carry a characteristic TCR beta motif of several highly homologous variants.

TCRdb re-called the 5' RACE reads through MiXCR, storing one row per CDR3 protein. The sample includes approximately 550,000 distinct CDR3 sequences, about 13% seen only once; the top ten take 6.8%. These TCRs are of unknown antigen specificity. Sample: blood, either unsorted or a sorted T cell fraction (not recorded which). The receptors shown here come from a male donor with ankylosing spondylitis.

V gene TRBV3-1 combines with J gene TRBJ1-3; D remains unclear. V was trimmed by 1 base and J by 1 base, leaving 5 bases between them. There are 14 residues in the CDR3. Germline CDR1 and CDR2: LGHDT and YNNKEL (reference sequence). In DNA, the CDR3 is TGTGCCAGCAGCCAAGTGGGGTCTGGAAACACCATATATTTT. Translating gives CASSQVGSGNTIYF.

This clonotype was counted ten times or more. The CDR3 DNA is TGCGCCAGCAGCTTAAGAAACAGGGGCCCCTACGAGCAGTACTTC. This sequence encodes CASSLRNRGPYEQYF. This chain connects TRBV5-1 to TRBJ2-7, with TRBD1 matching 7 bases. Germline values: CDR1 SGHRS, CDR2 YFSETQ. This CDR3 spans 15 amino acids. V gave up 2 bases and J gave up 2 bases; unmatched junction bases: 7.

This clonotype has a handful of counts. The chain carries TRBV3-1 and TRBJ2-1; the match to TRBD2 covers 16 bases. Trimming removed 1 base from V and 4 bases from J; junction bases left unmatched: 7. Germline CDR1 is LGHDT and CDR2 is YNNKEL (reference sequence). CDR3 length: 19 amino acids. CDR3 bases: TGTGCCAGCAGCCAAGGAACGGGACTAGCGGGAGGGCCGTACAATGAGCAGTTCTTC. Residues: CASSQGTGLAGGPYNEQFF.

In this sample, this clonotype turned up a few times. This rearrangement joins TRBV24-1 to TRBJ2-3; D is undetermined. This CDR3 has 13 residues. Germline CDR1 is KGHDR and CDR2 is SFDVKD. With 5 bases removed from V and 4 bases from J, the gap between germline ends came to 9 bases. CDR3 region: CATSVPGPDTQYF. CDR3 sequence (DNA): TGTGCCACCAGTGTCCCCGGCCCAGATACGCAGTATTTT.

The gene calls are TRBV28 and TRBJ1-1, with D hard to call. This CDR3 is 13 amino acids long. Trimming took off 3 bases at V and 0 bases at J, with 5 bases between the two ends. The germline V gene encodes CDR1 MDHEN and CDR2 SYDVKM. The CDR3 sequence is CASSLILNTEAFF. For the CDR3, the DNA is TGTGCCAGCAGTTTGATCCTGAACACTGAAGCTTTCTTT.

This clonotype was recorded a few times. The chain uses TRBV5-1 and TRBJ2-7; D unclear. The CDR3 covers 15 residues. The V gene lost 0 bases and the J gene lost 2 bases, with 12 bases spanning the gap. Germline CDR1 SGHRS, CDR2 YFSETQ. The CDR3 sequence is CASSLGPEGAYEQYF. CDR3 DNA: TGCGCCAGCAGCTTGGGACCTGAAGGAGCCTACGAGCAGTACTTC. Full variable domain (outside the CDR3, taken from reference TRBV5-1 and TRBJ2-7): KAGVTQTPRYLIKTRGQQVTLSCSPISGHRSVSWYQQTPGQGLQFLFEYFSETQRNKGNFPGRFSGRQFSNSRSEMNVSTLELGDSALYLCASSLGPEGAYEQYFGPGTRLTVT.